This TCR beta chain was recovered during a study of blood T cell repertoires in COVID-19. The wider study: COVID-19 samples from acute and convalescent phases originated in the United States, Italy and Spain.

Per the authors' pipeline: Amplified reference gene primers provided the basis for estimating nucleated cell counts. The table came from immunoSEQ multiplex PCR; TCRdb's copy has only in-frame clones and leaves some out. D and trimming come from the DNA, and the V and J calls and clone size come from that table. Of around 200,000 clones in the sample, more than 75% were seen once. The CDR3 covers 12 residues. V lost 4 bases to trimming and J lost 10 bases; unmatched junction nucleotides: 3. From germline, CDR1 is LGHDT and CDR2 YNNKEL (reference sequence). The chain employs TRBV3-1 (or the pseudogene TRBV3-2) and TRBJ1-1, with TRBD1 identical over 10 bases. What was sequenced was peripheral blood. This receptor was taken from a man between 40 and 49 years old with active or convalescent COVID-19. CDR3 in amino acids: CASSPRDRGAFF. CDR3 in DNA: TGTGCCAGCAGCCCCCGGGACAGGGGAGCTTTCTTT.